Below are 19 T cell receptor beta chains sequenced from a single sample in a study of T-cell reconstitution after alpha-beta-depleted transplantation in children. The library targeted TCRbeta and was prepared with unique molecular identifiers. Each CDR3 protein is one row after TCRdb ran MiXCR on the PCR reads. The table lists around 200,000 distinct CDR3 sequences, over 15% of them singletons. Sequences were derived from PBMCs, mostly from graft donor cells, sampled 360 days after TCRalphabeta/CD19-depleted stem cell transplant. The receptors were gathered from a male patient between 2 and 9 years old who had a stem cell transplant for acute lymphoblastic leukemia, so the T cells may come from the graft donor.

Ten or more counts support this clonotype. The chain employs TRBV10-3 and TRBJ2-5, with 13 bases lining up with TRBD2. The V and J ends lost 5 bases and 0 bases, in that order; junction bases with no gene match: 6. This CDR3 is 17 amino acids long. Germline V lookup: CDR1 ENHRY, CDR2 SYGVKD. The CDR3 nucleotides are TGTGCCATCAGTAGGACTAGCGGGGGAGAGTACCAAGAGACCCAGTACTTC. Amino acids: CAISRTSGGEYQETQYF.

The gene calls are TRBV7-2 and TRBJ2-7; D possibly corresponds to TRBD1 (6 bases). Between the trimmed V and J ends, which lost 4 bases and 4 bases, there was a span of 11 bases. This CDR3 spans 13 amino acids. Germline assignment: CDR1 SGHTA and CDR2 FQGNSA. As DNA, the CDR3 is TGTGCCAGCAGCTCAGACAGGAAATACGAGCAGTACTTC. Translated, it gives CASSSDRKYEQYF.

This clonotype showed up just a few times. The chain has TRBV10-1 and TRBJ2-3; possible D gene TRBD1, 7 bases. The V gene lost 3 bases and the J gene lost 7 bases, with 17 bases spanning the gap. The germline gives CDR1 WNHNN, CDR2 SYGVQD (reference sequence). CDR3 length: 15 residues. CDR3 DNA sequence: TGCGCCAGCAGTGACCCCAGGCAGGGGGGAAATACGCAGTATTTT. Amino acid sequence: CASSDPRQGGNTQYF.

This clonotype was detected only a few times. The chain joins TRBV20-1 to TRBJ2-1, with 7 positions matching TRBD2. The CDR3 runs 14 residues. Germline V CDR1 and CDR2: DFQATT, SNEGSKA (reference sequence). Unmatched junction bases numbered 8, after V lost 1 base and J lost 8 bases. Here the CDR3 DNA reads TGCAGTGCTAGAGGAGCGGGGCCGGCCGATGAGCAGTTCTTC. Translated: CSARGAGPADEQFF.

In this sample, this clonotype turned up a few times. The chain recombines TRBV9 with TRBJ2-7; 7 bases agree with TRBD1. Per the germline V gene, CDR1 is SGDLS and CDR2 is YYNGEE. J was trimmed by 2 bases and V by 0 bases; bases with no gene match: 5. This CDR3 is 15 amino acids long. CDR3 DNA sequence: TGTGCCAGCAGCGTAGGAACAGGGGCCCCCTACGAGCAGTACTTC. Its translation: CASSVGTGAPYEQYF. The variable domain in full, with the rest retrieved from reference TRBV9 and TRBJ2-7, is DSGVTQTPKHLITATGQRVTLRCSPRSGDLSVYWYQQSLDQGLQFLIQYYNGEERAKGNILERFSAQQFPDLHSELNLSSLELGDSALYFCASSVGTGAPYEQYFGPGTRLTVT.

The CDR3 spells CASSLASGGASYEQFF. The CDR3 DNA is TGTGCCAGCAGTTTGGCTAGCGGGGGGGCTTCATATGAGCAGTTCTTC. V is TRBV6-5 and J is TRBJ2-1, with 12 nucleotides matching TRBD2. The V gene end was trimmed by 4 bases and the J gene end by 8 bases; junction bases not matched to a gene: 9. Germline V lookup: CDR1 MNHEY, CDR2 SVGAGI. There are 16 residues in the CDR3.

Only a few counts were recorded for this clonotype. V and J are TRBV10-3 and TRBJ2-7; TRBD1 or TRBD2 may be the D gene (5 bases each). There are 14 residues in the CDR3. The V and J ends lost 2 bases and 0 bases respectively, with 8 bases between them. Germline lookup yields CDR1 ENHRY and CDR2 SYGVKD. The CDR3 nucleotides are TGTGCCATCAGTGAGATGGGGGTCTCCTACGAGCAGTACTTC. Its translation: CAISEMGVSYEQYF.

This sequence joins TRBV7-2 and TRBJ1-2; D is undetermined. Germline V gene data show CDR1 as SGHTA and CDR2 as FQGNSA. This CDR3 is 13 amino acids long. Trimming removed 0 bases from V and 8 bases from J, with 10 bases in between. The CDR3 region has the DNA TGTGCCAGCAGCTTAGCGCACGGCTTCGGCTACACCTTC. This translates into CASSLAHGFGYTF.

This clonotype occurred a few times. J is TRBJ2-5 and V is TRBV12-3 or TRBV12-4, with D maybe TRBD1 (5 bases). CDR3 length: 13 residues. V was pared by 2 bases and J by 9 bases, with 13 bases between. The CDR3 DNA reads TGTGCCAGCAGTTTACAGTCCCAAGGGGCCCAGTACTTC. Amino acid sequence: CASSLQSQGAQYF.

This clonotype has more than one count but fewer than ten. CDR3 DNA: TGTGCCAGCAGCCCCCGCCAGGGCCTCTCCTACGAGCAGTACTTC. Protein: CASSPRQGLSYEQYF. The chain joins TRBV9 to TRBJ2-7, with D possibly TRBD1 on 5 matching bases. Germline V lookup: CDR1 SGDLS, CDR2 YYNGEE. CDR3 length: 15 amino acids. V shed 4 bases and J shed 0 bases, with 14 bases lying between them.

By frequency in the sample, this clonotype is medium-sized. V is TRBV5-1 and J is TRBJ1-2; the D gene is possibly TRBD1 (6 bases). V was trimmed by 7 bases and J by 1 base, leaving 23 bases between them. This CDR3 is 17 amino acids long. Germline values: CDR1 SGHRS, CDR2 YFSETQ. The CDR3 region has the DNA TGCGCCAGCGGATCCGAGGCCGAGACAGGCTATAACTATGGCTACACCTTC. Amino acid sequence: CASGSEAETGYNYGYTF.

This clonotype was seen a few times. The rearrangement uses TRBV11-2 and TRBJ2-3; 13 bases align to TRBD2. The V and J ends lost 1 base and 0 bases, in that order; junction bases with no gene match: 10. From germline, CDR1 is SGHAT and CDR2 FQNNGV. The CDR3 covers 20 residues. The CDR3 reads CASSLVLTSGGLGSTDTQYF. CDR3 nucleotide sequence: TGTGCCAGCAGCTTAGTCTTGACTAGCGGGGGGCTCGGAAGCACAGATACGCAGTATTTT.

This clonotype was detected only a few times. The chain employs TRBV10-3 and TRBJ2-7; D not certain. Germline values: CDR1 ENHRY, CDR2 SYGVKD. Trimming removed 0 bases at V and 2 bases at J, with 8 bases between. This CDR3 region has 14 residues. CDR3 amino acids: CAISESGWTYEQYF. The CDR3 nucleotides are TGTGCCATCAGTGAGTCAGGATGGACCTACGAGCAGTACTTC.

This clonotype has more than one count but fewer than ten. This rearrangement joins TRBV4-3 to TRBJ2-3; 7 bases match TRBD1. Per germline, CDR1 LGHNA and CDR2 YSLEER. V trimming: 3 bases; J trimming: 2 bases; junction bases outside the gene matches: 11. The CDR3 is 17 amino acids. CDR3 DNA sequence: TGCGCCAGCAGCCAGGGAAGGGGGCCCGGGCCCACAGATACGCAGTATTTT. It yields the protein CASSQGRGPGPTDTQYF.

The chain combines TRBV7-9 with TRBJ2-7, with 8 positions matching TRBD2. J was trimmed by 6 bases and V by 5 bases; bases with no gene match: 3. The length of the CDR3 is 12 residues. Germline V gene data show CDR1 as SEHNR and CDR2 as FQNEAQ (reference sequence). Written as DNA, the CDR3 is TGTGCCAGCAGCCCTAGCGGGTTCGAGCAGTACTTC. It encodes CASSPSGFEQYF.

The rearrangement joins TRBV7-2 to TRBJ2-2; 12 bases map to TRBD2. The CDR3 spans 16 residues. Germline-derived CDR1 and CDR2 are SGHTA and FQGNSA. V lost 5 bases and J lost 7; bases outside the gene matches: 8. The chain's CDR3 is CASSLRLAGDSGELFF. The CDR3 DNA reads as TGTGCCAGCAGCCTGAGACTAGCGGGAGATAGCGGGGAGCTGTTTTTT.

V usage is TRBV11-2 and J usage is TRBJ2-1, with a possible D match to TRBD2 (6 bases). Trimming removed 1 base at V and 10 bases at J, with 14 bases between. The CDR3 is 14 residues long. In germline, CDR1 is SGHAT, CDR2 FQNNGV. The CDR3 here is CASSLGGGSYEQFF. In DNA, the CDR3 is TGTGCCAGCAGCTTAGGGGGAGGTTCTTACGAGCAGTTCTTC.

The chain employs TRBV5-6 and TRBJ2-2, with 7 nucleotides matching TRBD1. The V and J ends lost 2 bases and 7 bases, in that order; junction bases with no gene match: 5. The CDR3 length is 14 residues. CDR1 is SGHDT, CDR2 YYEEEE, per germline. For the CDR3, the DNA is TGTGCCAGCAGCTTAACAGGGGCAGGCGGGGAGCTGTTTTTT. It yields the protein CASSLTGAGGELFF.

This clonotype occurred a few times. This chain joins TRBV12-3 or TRBV12-4 and TRBJ2-1; the D call may be TRBD1 or TRBD2 (5 bases each). The CDR3 extends over 17 amino acids. Trimming cost V 1 base and J 0 bases, with 13 bases left between them. The CDR3, as DNA: TGTGCCAGCAGTTTAGGGGGGTGGCGGGTCTCCTACAATGAGCAGTTCTTC. Its protein product is CASSLGGWRVSYNEQFF.